These 23 T cell receptor beta chains were sequenced from one sample in a study of long-term antiretroviral therapy in people with HIV. Samples were assayed with immunoSEQ v3.0 at survey level. Clones were read by immunoSEQ multiplex PCR, and TCRdb kept only the in-frame ones, dropping some. The table shows roughly 33,000 clones, with 60% to 85% occurring only once. This specimen was unsorted PBMCs, taken 3.1 years after starting antiretroviral therapy. These TCRs come from a woman aged 50 to 60 with HIV.

The chain carries TRBV5-6 and TRBJ2-7, with D possibly matching TRBD2 (5 bases). The V end was cut by 4 bases, the J end by 3 bases, with 11 bases between. Per germline, CDR1 SGHDT and CDR2 YYEEEE. The CDR3 consists of 13 residues. CDR3 protein: CASSVLGGYEQYV. CDR3 coding DNA: TGTGCCAGCAGCGTCCTCGGAGGCTACGAGCAGTACGTC.

This clone has more than one count but fewer than ten. This sequence joins TRBV15 and TRBJ1-1; D gene uncertain. The length of the CDR3 is 11 residues. V lost 1 base to trimming and J lost 7 bases, with 4 bases between them. The germline gives CDR1 LNHNV, CDR2 YYDKDF (reference sequence). CDR3 loop: CATSRGGEAFF. CDR3 DNA: TGTGCCACCAGCAGAGGGGGTGAAGCTTTCTTT.

The genes are TRBV9 and TRBJ2-2, with D hard to call. Germline CDR1 and CDR2: SGDLS and YYNGEE. This CDR3 spans 15 amino acids. Trimming took off 2 bases at V and 7 bases at J, with 15 bases between the two ends. In DNA form, the CDR3 reads TGTGCCAGCAGCGTTGGACCCAAGGGTAGCGGGGAGCTGTTTTTT. Protein product: CASSVGPKGSGELFF.

This rearrangement joins TRBV2 to TRBJ2-5; weak D call: TRBD2 (7 bases). The V and J ends lost 3 bases and 5 bases respectively, with 13 bases between them. The germline V gene encodes CDR1 SNHLY and CDR2 FYNNEI. This CDR3 is built from 14 residues. DNA of the CDR3: TGTGCCAGCAGTGAGTCCAGGGGAGGGGAGACCCAGTACTTC. Amino acid sequence: CASSESRGGETQYF.

This clone came up once. The CDR3 DNA follows: TGTGCCAGCAGCGCCCACGGGACTCCTGGAAACACCATATATTTT. Protein sequence: CASSAHGTPGNTIYF. The gene calls are TRBV7-3 and TRBJ1-3; TRBD1 might be the D (5 bases). Looked up from germline, CDR1 is SGHTA and CDR2 is FQGTGA. The CDR3 covers 15 residues. V lost 5 bases, J lost 2 bases, and 13 bases lay in between. Complete variable domain (other parts from reference TRBV7-3 and TRBJ1-3): GAGVSQTPSNKVTEKGKYVELRCDPISGHTALYWYRQSLGQGPEFLIYFQGTGAADDSGLPNDRFFAVRPEGSVSTLKIQRTERGDSAVYLCASSAHGTPGNTIYFGEGSWLTVV.

The rearrangement links TRBV4-1 to TRBJ2-1; tentative D call: TRBD1 (5 bases). Germline V gives CDR1 MGHRA, CDR2 YSYEKL. Between the trimmed V and J ends, which lost 3 bases and 10 bases, there was a span of 13 bases. The CDR3 spans 13 residues. In DNA, the CDR3 is TGCGCCAGCAGCCACAGGGCCTTTATGGAGCAGTTCTTC. Residues: CASSHRAFMEQFF.

The chain couples TRBV28 to TRBJ1-6, with D possibly TRBD1 on 6 matching bases. The V end lost 3 bases, the J end lost 3 bases, and 12 bases lay between the germline ends. The CDR3 totals 16 residues. Germline V gene lookup returns CDR1 MDHEN and CDR2 SYDVKM. CDR3 DNA: TGTGCCAGCAGTTTCGGGGGCGGCCTCTATAATTCACCCCTCCACTTT. This encodes CASSFGGGLYNSPLHF.

The chain combines TRBV7-3 with TRBJ1-6, with 7 bases lining up with TRBD1. CDR3 length: 14 residues. J was trimmed by 10 bases and V by 1 base; bases with no gene match: 4. The germline CDR1 and CDR2 sequences are SGHTA and FQGTGA. The DNA of the CDR3 is TGTGCCAGCAGCTTAAATCAGGGGGTGTCACCCCTCCACTTT. Protein product: CASSLNQGVSPLHF. The complete variable domain, with remaining parts taken from reference TRBV7-3 and TRBJ1-6, reads GAGVSQTPSNKVTEKGKYVELRCDPISGHTALYWYRQSLGQGPEFLIYFQGTGAADDSGLPNDRFFAVRPEGSVSTLKIQRTERGDSAVYLCASSLNQGVSPLHFGNGTRLTVT.

The rearrangement joins TRBV29-1 to TRBJ1-1, with D possibly being TRBD1 (5 bases). The germline V gene has CDR1 SQVTM and CDR2 ANQGSEA. This CDR3 comprises 13 residues. Trimming removed 6 bases from V and 4 bases from J, with 15 bases in between. The DNA for the CDR3 is TGCAGCGTGGGGGTGATGGGGAGCACTGAAGCTTTCTTT. Translation: CSVGVMGSTEAFF.

V gene TRBV11-2 combines with J gene TRBJ1-6; 8 bases match TRBD1. Germline CDR1 reads SGHAT; CDR2 reads FQNNGV. The junction had 5 bases not matched to a gene; V was cut back by 4 bases and J by 6 bases. This CDR3 contains 15 residues. This CDR3 is CASSSDRGGNSPLHF. In DNA form, the CDR3 reads TGTGCCAGCAGCTCAGACAGGGGTGGTAATTCACCCCTCCACTTT.

This clone has just a few counts. V is TRBV4-2 and J is TRBJ1-2; 7 positions agree with TRBD1. This CDR3 region has 16 residues. Per germline, CDR1 LGHNA and CDR2 YNFKEQ. Trimming cost V 4 bases and J 6 bases; bases outside gene matches: 14. CDR3 amino acids: CASSPSNDRAKHGYTF. DNA of the CDR3: TGTGCCAGCAGCCCATCGAACGACAGGGCAAAACATGGCTACACCTTC.

The chain couples TRBV27 to TRBJ1-4; maybe TRBD1 (5 bases). The CDR3 consists of 16 residues. The ends were cut back, 5 bases at V and 8 bases at J, with 21 bases in the middle. Germline V CDR1 and CDR2: MNHEY, SMNVEV (reference sequence). The CDR3 coding sequence is TGTGCCAGCAGTCCTCTCCTAGGGGCGGCAGGGGAAAAACTGTTTTTT. Translated: CASSPLLGAAGEKLFF.

This clone has just a few counts. V gene TRBV5-6 combines with J gene TRBJ2-7; maybe TRBD2 (6 bases). V was pared by 3 bases and J by 0 bases, with 10 bases between. The CDR3 is 14 residues long. The germline CDR1 and CDR2 sequences are SGHDT and YYEEEE. In nucleotides, the CDR3 is TGTGCCAGCAGCTACGGGAGTAGCTCCTACGAGCAGTACGTC. Translating it yields CASSYGSSSYEQYV.

This clone was counted a few times. The chain uses TRBV27 and TRBJ1-4; 9 nucleotides line up with TRBD1. Trimming took 5 bases from V and 8 from J; bases not matched to a gene: 9. Germline V gene data show CDR1 as MNHEY and CDR2 as SMNVEV (reference sequence). The CDR3 has 15 residues. The CDR3 here is CASSPGTGWNEKLFF. CDR3 DNA sequence: TGTGCCAGCAGTCCCGGGACAGGGTGGAACGAAAAACTGTTTTTT. Based on the CDR3 plus reference TRBV27 and TRBJ1-4, the full variable domain is EAQVTQNPRYLITVTGKKLTVTCSQNMNHEYMSWYRQDPGLGLRQIYYSMNVEVTDKGDVPEGYKVSRKEKRNFPLILESPSPNQTSLYFCASSPGTGWNEKLFFGSGTQLSVL.

The rearrangement uses TRBV19 and TRBJ2-5, with D tentatively TRBD1 or TRBD2 (5 bases each). The CDR3 consists of 15 residues. Germline CDR1 LNHDA, CDR2 SQIVND (reference sequence). The V end lost 5 bases, the J end lost 5 bases, and 18 bases lay between the germline ends. CDR3 DNA sequence: TGTGCCAGTAGTCCCGGGGCTTCCCTTCGGGAGACCCAGTACTTC. Protein product: CASSPGASLRETQYF.

The chain joins TRBV7-9 to TRBJ2-4; no clear D gene. Germline CDR1 is SEHNR and CDR2 is FQNEAQ (reference sequence). V lost 2 bases, J lost 12 bases, and 11 bases lay in between. The CDR3 spans 12 residues. CDR3 region: CASSLSATAQYF. CDR3 nucleotides: TGTGCCAGCAGCTTATCGGCCACGGCTCAGTACTTC.

The chain links TRBV7-9 to TRBJ2-7; D is ambiguous. The ends were cut back, 5 bases at V and 1 base at J, with 9 bases in the middle. The length of the CDR3 is 13 residues. Germline V CDR1 and CDR2: SEHNR, FQNEAQ (reference sequence). This CDR3 is CASSPIVSYEQYF. CDR3 bases: TGTGCCAGCAGCCCTATCGTGTCCTACGAGCAGTACTTC.

The chain links TRBV5-1 to TRBJ2-7; a weak D match, TRBD1 (6 bases). This CDR3 contains 21 residues. V was trimmed by 1 base and J by 0 bases, leaving 29 bases between them. CDR1 is SGHRS and CDR2 is YFSETQ in the germline V gene. The CDR3 region has the DNA TGCGCCAGCAGCTTGAGGGACCCTCGGGATTTCGGGACAATGGACTCCTACGAGCAGTACTTC. Amino acids: CASSLRDPRDFGTMDSYEQYF.

This chain uses TRBV28 with TRBJ1-2, with D possibly matching TRBD1 (5 bases). V was clipped by 1 base and J by 2 bases, with 11 bases between them. The germline gives CDR1 MDHEN, CDR2 SYDVKM. There are 15 residues in the CDR3. The CDR3 DNA sequence: TGTGCCAGCAGTTTATTGCCAGGGACCAACTATGGCTACACCTTC. Translation: CASSLLPGTNYGYTF.

The chain joins TRBV30 to TRBJ1-4; TRBD1 is a possible D gene (5 bases). From germline, CDR1 is GTSNPN and CDR2 SVGIG (reference sequence). CDR3 length: 15 residues. Trimming removed 4 bases at V and 5 bases at J, with 17 bases between. The DNA for the CDR3 is TGTGCCTGGACAGGTTTCGGGGGACTCAATGAAAAACTGTTTTTT. Translated: CAWTGFGGLNEKLFF.

V and J are TRBV10-3 and TRBJ2-4, with 7 bases identical to TRBD1. The CDR3 sequence is 16 residues long. Unmatched junction bases numbered 9, after V lost 0 bases and J lost 7 bases. Germline V gene sequence: CDR1 ENHRY, CDR2 SYGVKD. CDR3 bases: TGTGCCATCAGTGAGTCGGGAGCGGACAGGCTCAACATTCAGTACTTC. Its protein is CAISESGADRLNIQYF.

The rearrangement joins TRBV18 to TRBJ2-2; D gene unclear. The germline V gene has CDR1 KGHSH and CDR2 LQKENI. Between the trimmed V and J ends, which lost 5 bases and 1 base, there was a span of 14 bases. There are 16 residues in the CDR3. The CDR3 DNA follows: TGTGCCAGCTCAGGGCTTCGGGTTATGAACACCGGGGAGCTGTTTTTT. Its protein is CASSGLRVMNTGELFF.

This sequence joins TRBV19 and TRBJ1-1; the D gene is possibly TRBD1 (6 bases). The CDR3 has 13 residues. Trimming left V 6 bases short and J 1 base short, with 9 bases between. Germline CDR1 is LNHDA and CDR2 is SQIVND (reference sequence). DNA for the CDR3: TGTGCCAGTAGCCCGGGACAGAACACTGAAGCTTTCTTT. Its translation is CASSPGQNTEAFF.